The rows below give T cell receptor beta chains drawn from one sample of a study of blood T cell repertoires in COVID-19. Sequencing used immunoSEQ multiplex PCR; TCRdb keeps in-frame clones, though not all of them. The table has about 440,000 clones, about 90% seen once. Sequenced sample: PBMCs or T cells enriched from blood (not recorded which). The receptors were sampled from a man aged 18 to 35 who had recovered from COVID-19. CDR3s include the opening cysteine and the closing phenylalanine or tryptophan. D genes are given only for firm matches. Rows give clone size only sometimes, using once, few, many, or a class for an expanded clone.

CDR3 length: 21
J gene: TRBJ2-6
clone size: NA
D gene: TRBD2
V gene: TRBV28
CDR3 DNA: TGTGCCAGCAGCCTGTTATCCCTGACTAGCGGGGCCACCTCTGGGGCCAACGTCCTGACTTTC
CDR3 protein: CASSLLSLTSGATSGANVLTF

CDR3 length: 13
J gene: TRBJ2-7
clone size: NA
D gene: NA
V gene: TRBV6-7
CDR3 DNA: TGTGCCAGCCGTCGGACAGCTTTCTACGAGCAGTACTTC
CDR3 protein: CASRRTAFYEQYF

CDR3 length: 15
J gene: TRBJ1-4
clone size: NA
D gene: NA
V gene: TRBV10-3
CDR3 DNA: TGTGCCATCAGTGAAGCCAGGAAAGAGAATGAAAAACTGTTTTTT
CDR3 protein: CAISEARKENEKLFF

CDR3 length: 17
J gene: TRBJ2-1
clone size: NA
D gene: TRBD1
V gene: TRBV3-1/TRBV3-2
CDR3 DNA: TGTGCCAGCAGCCCCGGGGACAGGGGTCTAAGGGTCAATGAGCAGTTCTTC
CDR3 protein: CASSPGDRGLRVNEQFF

CDR3 length: 14
J gene: TRBJ1-2
clone size: NA
D gene: NA
V gene: TRBV6-2/TRBV6-3
CDR3 DNA: TGTGCCAGCAGTTATATAGGACAAGACTATGGCTACACCTTC
CDR3 protein: CASSYIGQDYGYTF

CDR3 length: 17
J gene: TRBJ1-5
clone size: NA
D gene: NA
V gene: TRBV15
CDR3 DNA: TGTGCCACCAGCAGAGATCAGGGGTTCTATAGCAATCAGCCCCAGCATTTT
CDR3 protein: CATSRDQGFYSNQPQHF

CDR3 length: 18
J gene: TRBJ2-1
clone size: NA
D gene: TRBD2
V gene: TRBV5-1
CDR3 DNA: TGCGCCAGCTCCTCCGGGACTAGCGTCATTAGCTCCTACAATGAGCAGTTCTTC
CDR3 protein: CASSSGTSVISSYNEQFF

CDR3 length: 13
J gene: TRBJ1-2
clone size: once
D gene: TRBD1
V gene: TRBV5-4
CDR3 DNA: TGTGCCAGCAGGGTTACAGGGGGTGATGGCTACACCTTC
CDR3 protein: CASRVTGGDGYTF

CDR3 length: 12
J gene: TRBJ2-2
clone size: NA
D gene: NA
V gene: TRBV7-9
CDR3 DNA: TGTGCCAGCAGCTTGCCGGCCGGGGAGCTGTTTTTT
CDR3 protein: CASSLPAGELFF

CDR3 length: 15
J gene: TRBJ1-5
clone size: NA
D gene: TRBD1
V gene: TRBV27
CDR3 DNA: TGTGCCAGCAGTTCGTACTCAGGGGGCAGTCAGCCCCAGCATTTT
CDR3 protein: CASSSYSGGSQPQHF

CDR3 length: 13
J gene: TRBJ1-2
clone size: NA
D gene: TRBD1
V gene: TRBV3-1/TRBV3-2
CDR3 DNA: TGTGCCAGCAGCGCTGGACAGGGGATTGGCTACACCTTC
CDR3 protein: CASSAGQGIGYTF

CDR3 length: 14
J gene: TRBJ2-1
clone size: NA
D gene: TRBD2
V gene: TRBV19
CDR3 DNA: TGTGCCAGTAATGGACGGGGAGGGCACAATGAGCAGTTCTTC
CDR3 protein: CASNGRGGHNEQFF

CDR3 length: 15
J gene: TRBJ2-2
clone size: many
D gene: NA
V gene: TRBV7-9
CDR3 DNA: TGTGCCAGCAGCTTAGCGAGGGATTTCACCGGGGAGCTGTTTTTT
CDR3 protein: CASSLARDFTGELFF

CDR3 length: 14
J gene: TRBJ1-5
clone size: once
D gene: NA
V gene: TRBV24-1
CDR3 DNA: TGTGCCACCGGGTCGGAGTATAGCAATCAGCCCCAGCATTTT
CDR3 protein: CATGSEYSNQPQHF

CDR3 length: 14
J gene: TRBJ1-5
clone size: NA
D gene: NA
V gene: TRBV4-1
CDR3 DNA: TGCGCCAGCAGGGGAGTAGGGAGCAATCAGCCCCAGCATTTT
CDR3 protein: CASRGVGSNQPQHF

CDR3 length: 18
J gene: TRBJ1-1
clone size: NA
D gene: TRBD1
V gene: TRBV5-1
CDR3 DNA: TGCGCCAGCAGCTTGGGGCCGGGACAGGGGATTGGTAGCACTGAAGCTTTCTTT
CDR3 protein: CASSLGPGQGIGSTEAFF

CDR3 length: 15
J gene: TRBJ2-2
clone size: few
D gene: TRBD2
V gene: TRBV5-8
CDR3 DNA: TGTGCCAGCAGCTTGGTTCGGGGGGGCACCGGGGAGCTGTTTTTT
CDR3 protein: CASSLVRGGTGELFF

CDR3 length: 16
J gene: TRBJ1-1
clone size: NA
D gene: TRBD1
V gene: TRBV3-1/TRBV3-2
CDR3 DNA: TGTGCCAGCAGCCAACAGGGGGCCGGCCGAAACACTGAAGCTTTCTTT
CDR3 protein: CASSQQGAGRNTEAFF

CDR3 length: 14
J gene: TRBJ1-5
clone size: once
D gene: NA
V gene: TRBV27
CDR3 DNA: TGTGCCAGCAGTTTACGGGATAGCAATCAGCCCCAGCATTTT
CDR3 protein: CASSLRDSNQPQHF

CDR3 length: 14
J gene: TRBJ2-3
clone size: NA
D gene: NA
V gene: TRBV5-4
CDR3 DNA: TGTGCCAGCAGCTTGGGGGGGGTCCCAGATACGCAGTATTTT
CDR3 protein: CASSLGGVPDTQYF

CDR3 length: 18
J gene: TRBJ2-1
clone size: NA
D gene: NA
V gene: TRBV21-1
CDR3 DNA: TGTGCCAGCAGCAAAGCAGGGACTCTCAAGCGGATCTACAATGAGCAGTTCTTC
CDR3 protein: CASSKAGTLKRIYNEQFF

CDR3 length: 16
J gene: TRBJ1-1
clone size: once
D gene: NA
V gene: TRBV11-2
CDR3 DNA: TGTGCCAGCAGCTTCCTAGAACCCGGGATTGGGTCTGAAGCTTTCTTT
CDR3 protein: CASSFLEPGIGSEAFF

CDR3 length: 13
J gene: TRBJ1-2
clone size: NA
D gene: NA
V gene: TRBV7-3
CDR3 DNA: TGTGCCAGCAGCCCAATAGCTGACTATGGCTACACCTTC
CDR3 protein: CASSPIADYGYTF

CDR3 length: 13
J gene: TRBJ1-5
clone size: NA
D gene: TRBD1
V gene: TRBV29-1
CDR3 DNA: TGCAGCGTTGGACAGGGCGGCAATCAGCCCCAGCATTTT
CDR3 protein: CSVGQGGNQPQHF

CDR3 length: 14
J gene: TRBJ1-2
clone size: NA
D gene: NA
V gene: TRBV7-9
CDR3 DNA: TGTGCCAGCAGCCCGCCCGGACAGTTTCATGGCTACACCTTC
CDR3 protein: CASSPPGQFHGYTF

CDR3 length: 14
J gene: TRBJ1-1
clone size: NA
D gene: NA
V gene: TRBV7-9
CDR3 DNA: TGTGCCAGCAGCTTAGCAGCCCAGAACACTGAAGCTTTCTTT
CDR3 protein: CASSLAAQNTEAFF

CDR3 length: 16
J gene: TRBJ1-1
clone size: NA
D gene: TRBD1
V gene: TRBV7-2
CDR3 DNA: TGTGCCAGCAGCCCATTGACAGGGATTTATTATGCTGAAGCTTTCTTT
CDR3 protein: CASSPLTGIYYAEAFF

CDR3 length: 14
J gene: TRBJ1-1
clone size: NA
D gene: NA
V gene: TRBV28
CDR3 DNA: TGTGCCAGCAGTTTCCCCCGGGACAACCGGAAGCTTCTCTTT
CDR3 protein: CASSFPRDNRKLLF

CDR3 length: 15
J gene: TRBJ2-7
clone size: NA
D gene: TRBD2
V gene: TRBV5-8
CDR3 DNA: TGTGCCAGCAGCCCGGCTAGCGGGAGGGCCTACGAGCAGTACTTC
CDR3 protein: CASSPASGRAYEQYF

CDR3 length: 17
J gene: TRBJ1-5
clone size: NA
D gene: NA
V gene: TRBV4-1
CDR3 DNA: TGCGCCAGCAGCCAAGCGGCACCCAGAGGGTTCAATCAGCCCCAGCATTTT
CDR3 protein: CASSQAAPRGFNQPQHF

CDR3 length: 13
J gene: TRBJ1-1
clone size: NA
D gene: TRBD1
V gene: TRBV13
CDR3 DNA: TGTGCCAGCAGCTTTACTCAGGGGGCGGGAGCTTTCTTT
CDR3 protein: CASSFTQGAGAFF

CDR3 length: 14
J gene: TRBJ2-2
clone size: NA
D gene: TRBD1
V gene: TRBV28
CDR3 DNA: TGTGCCAGCAGTCGGACAGGGTACACCGGGGAGCTGTTTTTT
CDR3 protein: CASSRTGYTGELFF

CDR3 length: 11
J gene: TRBJ1-2
clone size: NA
D gene: NA
V gene: TRBV5-6
CDR3 DNA: TGTGCCAGCAGCGGCGGCGATGGCTACACCTTC
CDR3 protein: CASSGGDGYTF

CDR3 length: 16
J gene: TRBJ2-1
clone size: NA
D gene: TRBD2
V gene: TRBV5-1
CDR3 DNA: TGCGCCAGCAGCTTGAGGACTAGCGGGCCGGGGGATGAGCAGTTCTTC
CDR3 protein: CASSLRTSGPGDEQFF

CDR3 length: 14
J gene: TRBJ1-1
clone size: NA
D gene: NA
V gene: TRBV5-4
CDR3 DNA: TGTGCCAGCAGCTTGGAGGGAGGCTCTAATGAAGCTTTCTTT
CDR3 protein: CASSLEGGSNEAFF

CDR3 length: 15
J gene: TRBJ2-7
clone size: NA
D gene: NA
V gene: TRBV15
CDR3 DNA: TGTGCCACCAGCAGAGTACCGGGGGAGGCCTACGAGCAGTACTTC
CDR3 protein: CATSRVPGEAYEQYF

CDR3 length: 11
J gene: TRBJ2-3
clone size: NA
D gene: NA
V gene: TRBV5-1
CDR3 DNA: TGCGCCAGCAGCTTCGGAGATACGCAGTATTTT
CDR3 protein: CASSFGDTQYF

CDR3 length: 17
J gene: TRBJ1-4
clone size: NA
D gene: NA
V gene: TRBV18
CDR3 DNA: TGTGCCAGCTCACTCACGGCCGTGACAGGCGAGCGGGAAAAACTGTTTTTT
CDR3 protein: CASSLTAVTGEREKLFF

CDR3 length: 15
J gene: TRBJ1-4
clone size: once
D gene: NA
V gene: TRBV4-1
CDR3 DNA: TGCGCCAGCAGCCGGGCAGGGGCCCTTAATGAAAAACTGTTTTTT
CDR3 protein: CASSRAGALNEKLFF

CDR3 length: 15
J gene: TRBJ2-7
clone size: NA
D gene: TRBD1
V gene: TRBV19
CDR3 DNA: TGTGCCAGTAGTGCAACCGGGACAGCTTCCTACGAGCAGTACTTC
CDR3 protein: CASSATGTASYEQYF

CDR3 length: 13
J gene: TRBJ1-1
clone size: few
D gene: TRBD1
V gene: TRBV7-3
CDR3 DNA: TGTGCCAGCAGCCAGGGGGCAGCCAGTGAAGCTTTCTTT
CDR3 protein: CASSQGAASEAFF

CDR3 length: 13
J gene: TRBJ2-7
clone size: NA
D gene: NA
V gene: TRBV12-3/TRBV12-4
CDR3 DNA: TGTGCCAGCAGTTTAGGACTCCTCTACGAGCAGTACTTC
CDR3 protein: CASSLGLLYEQYF

CDR3 length: 14
J gene: TRBJ2-7
clone size: NA
D gene: NA
V gene: TRBV3-1/TRBV3-2
CDR3 DNA: TGTGCCAGCAGCTTTGGACAGCTACGCCGCGAGCAGTACTTC
CDR3 protein: CASSFGQLRREQYF

CDR3 length: 16
J gene: TRBJ2-1
clone size: NA
D gene: TRBD1
V gene: TRBV7-9
CDR3 DNA: TGTGCCAGCAGCCTTACCTCCGGGACAGGGAGGAATGAGCAGTTCTTC
CDR3 protein: CASSLTSGTGRNEQFF

CDR3 length: 16
J gene: TRBJ1-2
clone size: once
D gene: NA
V gene: TRBV19
CDR3 DNA: TGTGCCAGTAGTATCCTACCCGGACTGACAATGAATGGCTACACCTTC
CDR3 protein: CASSILPGLTMNGYTF

CDR3 length: 18
J gene: TRBJ1-2
clone size: NA
D gene: NA
V gene: TRBV19
CDR3 DNA: TGTGCCAGTAGTATGTACAATACGGTGGGGCCCGGGAGCTATGGCTACACCTTC
CDR3 protein: CASSMYNTVGPGSYGYTF

CDR3 length: 14
J gene: TRBJ1-4
clone size: NA
D gene: NA
V gene: TRBV13
CDR3 DNA: TGTGCCAGCAGCTTAGGCCAACTTAATGAAAAACTGTTTTTT
CDR3 protein: CASSLGQLNEKLFF

CDR3 length: 17
J gene: TRBJ1-3
clone size: NA
D gene: NA
V gene: TRBV30
CDR3 DNA: TGTGCCTGGAGCCGGGACACCCGAGCGGCGTCTGGAAACACCATATATTTT
CDR3 protein: CAWSRDTRAASGNTIYF

CDR3 length: 13
J gene: TRBJ1-2
clone size: once
D gene: NA
V gene: TRBV7-9
CDR3 DNA: TGTGCCACGGGAGGGGGGCGCGACTATGGCTACACCTTC
CDR3 protein: CATGGGRDYGYTF

CDR3 length: 13
J gene: TRBJ2-7
clone size: NA
D gene: NA
V gene: TRBV13
CDR3 DNA: TGTGCCAGCAGCTTAGCCGGAGACTACGAGCAGTACTTC
CDR3 protein: CASSLAGDYEQYF

CDR3 length: 14
J gene: TRBJ1-4
clone size: NA
D gene: NA
V gene: TRBV2
CDR3 DNA: TGTGCCAGCTGCCCCAGGGCAACTAATGAAAAACTGTTTTTT
CDR3 protein: CASCPRATNEKLFF

CDR3 length: 14
J gene: TRBJ2-1
clone size: NA
D gene: TRBD2
V gene: TRBV3-1/TRBV3-2
CDR3 DNA: TGTGCCAGCAGCTTGGTAGCGGGACACAATGAGCAGTTCTTC
CDR3 protein: CASSLVAGHNEQFF

CDR3 length: 15
J gene: TRBJ1-2
clone size: NA
D gene: NA
V gene: TRBV27
CDR3 DNA: TGTGCCAGCAGTCCTCGCGGCCTCTCCAACTATGGCTACACCTTC
CDR3 protein: CASSPRGLSNYGYTF

CDR3 length: 20
J gene: TRBJ2-1
clone size: NA
D gene: TRBD2
V gene: TRBV10-3
CDR3 DNA: TGTGCCATCAGTGATATGGTGGGCGGGAGCATTGCGACTAGCGGCAATGAGCAGTTCTTC
CDR3 protein: CAISDMVGGSIATSGNEQFF

CDR3 length: 16
J gene: TRBJ1-3
clone size: NA
D gene: TRBD1
V gene: TRBV5-1
CDR3 DNA: TGCGCCAGCAGCTTGGAGGGACAGGGCTCTGGAAACACCATATATTTT
CDR3 protein: CASSLEGQGSGNTIYF

CDR3 length: 13
J gene: TRBJ1-2
clone size: NA
D gene: TRBD1
V gene: TRBV6-5
CDR3 DNA: TGTGCCAGCGGCACAGGGGCCGGGTATGGCTACACCTTC
CDR3 protein: CASGTGAGYGYTF

CDR3 length: 14
J gene: TRBJ2-3
clone size: NA
D gene: NA
V gene: TRBV10-3
CDR3 DNA: TGTGCCACTAAGCCCAACTCCCCAACAGATACGCAGTATTTT
CDR3 protein: CATKPNSPTDTQYF